This TCR beta chain was identified in a study of cytomegalovirus exposure and HLA in healthy donors. Whole-study context: A preliminary data release comprised roughly 85 million unique TCRs obtained from HLA-typed donors.

Primers included in the PCR were 60 Vbeta and 13 Jbeta primers. Generated by immunoSEQ multiplex PCR, the TCRdb table keeps only in-frame clones and is missing some. The sample holds approximately 220,000 clones; roughly 80% are singletons and the top ten take about 3%. The CDR3 covers 14 residues. The germline gives CDR1 SGHTA, CDR2 FQGNSA. V was pared by 2 bases and J by 7 bases, with 3 bases of the junction left unmatched. Worth noting for this clone: The target antigen is unknown.

Study-wide points: Links to common viral pathogens appeared, in a later analysis, for several of the most significant clusters. An analysis done earlier found most TCR beta V segments productive about 87% or about 30% of the time.

The sequence came from a man in his thirties or forties in good health and CMV-seronegative. This chain connects TRBV7-2 to TRBJ1-4; TRBD1 agrees at 8 bases. The specimen was PBMCs. DNA for the CDR3: TGTGCCAGCAGCTTACAGGGGGCGAGTGAAAAACTGTTTTTT. Translated: CASSLQGASEKLFF.